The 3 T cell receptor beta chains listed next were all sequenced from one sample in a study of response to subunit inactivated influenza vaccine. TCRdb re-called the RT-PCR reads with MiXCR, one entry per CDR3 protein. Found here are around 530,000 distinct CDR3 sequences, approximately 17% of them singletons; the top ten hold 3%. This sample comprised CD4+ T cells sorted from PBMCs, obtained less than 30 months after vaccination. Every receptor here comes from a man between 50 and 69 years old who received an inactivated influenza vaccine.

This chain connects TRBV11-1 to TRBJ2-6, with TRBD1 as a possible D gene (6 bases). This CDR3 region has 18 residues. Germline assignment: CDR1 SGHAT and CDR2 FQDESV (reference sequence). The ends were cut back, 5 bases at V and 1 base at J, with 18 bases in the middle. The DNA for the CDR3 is TGTGCCAGCAGCGCGCTAGACAGGCCCGATTCTGGGGCCAACGTCCTGACTTTC. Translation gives CASSALDRPDSGANVLTF.

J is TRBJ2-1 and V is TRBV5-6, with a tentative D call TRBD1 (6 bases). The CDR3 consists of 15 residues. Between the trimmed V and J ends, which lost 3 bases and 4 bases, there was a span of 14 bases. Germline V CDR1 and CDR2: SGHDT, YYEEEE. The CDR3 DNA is TGTGCCAGCAGCTCCACAGGGAAGGGGTACAATGAGCAGTTCTTC. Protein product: CASSSTGKGYNEQFF.

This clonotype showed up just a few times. For the CDR3, the DNA is TGTGCCAGCAGCTTTGGTGGGACTAGCGTTGGTGAGCAGTTCTTC. Translating gives CASSFGGTSVGEQFF. This chain connects TRBV12-3 or TRBV12-4 to TRBJ2-1; 10 bases align to TRBD2. The CDR3 runs to 15 residues. V trimming: 6 bases; J trimming: 9 bases; junction bases outside the gene matches: 11.